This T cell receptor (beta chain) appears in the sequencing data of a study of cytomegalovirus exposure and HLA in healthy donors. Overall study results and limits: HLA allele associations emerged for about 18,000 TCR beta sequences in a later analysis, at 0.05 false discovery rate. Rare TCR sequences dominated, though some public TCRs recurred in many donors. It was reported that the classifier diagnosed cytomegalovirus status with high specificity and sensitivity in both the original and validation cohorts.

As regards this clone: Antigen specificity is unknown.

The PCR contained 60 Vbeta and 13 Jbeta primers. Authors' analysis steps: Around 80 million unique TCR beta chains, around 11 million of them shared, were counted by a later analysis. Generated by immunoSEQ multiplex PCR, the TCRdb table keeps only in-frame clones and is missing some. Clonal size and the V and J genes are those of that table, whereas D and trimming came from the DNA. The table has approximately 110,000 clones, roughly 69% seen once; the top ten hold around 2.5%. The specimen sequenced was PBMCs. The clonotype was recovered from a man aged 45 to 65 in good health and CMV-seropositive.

CDR3 protein: CATSRDRGSHSNQPQHF. The CDR3 region has the DNA TGTGCCACCAGCAGAGATCGCGGCAGCCATAGCAATCAGCCCCAGCATTTT. The chain has TRBV15 and TRBJ1-5, with D hard to call. V was pared by 0 bases and J by 0 bases, with 12 bases between. The CDR3 length is 17 residues. From germline, CDR1 is LNHNV and CDR2 YYDKDF (reference sequence).